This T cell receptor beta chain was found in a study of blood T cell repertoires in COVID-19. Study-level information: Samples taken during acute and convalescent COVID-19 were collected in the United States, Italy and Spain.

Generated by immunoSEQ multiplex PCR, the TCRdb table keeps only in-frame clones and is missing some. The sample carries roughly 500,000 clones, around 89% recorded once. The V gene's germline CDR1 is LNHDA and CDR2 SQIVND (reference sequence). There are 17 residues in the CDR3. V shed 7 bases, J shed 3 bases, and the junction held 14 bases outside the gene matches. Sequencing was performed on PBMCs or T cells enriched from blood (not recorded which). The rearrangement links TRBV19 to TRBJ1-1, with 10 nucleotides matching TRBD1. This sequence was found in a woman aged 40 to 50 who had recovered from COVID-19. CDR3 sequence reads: CASMSSLTGGFDTEAFF. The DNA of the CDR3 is TGTGCCAGTATGAGCAGTTTGACAGGGGGCTTCGACACTGAAGCTTTCTTT.